This T cell receptor beta chain was captured in a study of OX40 agonist ivuxolimab in advanced cancers. Study summary: In this cohort, patients received ivuxolimab, an agonistic anti-OX40 (CD134) antibody. Prior anti-PD-1, anti-PD-L1 or anti-CTLA-4 therapy did not bar entry, and 40% to 45% had some.

The CDR3 has 18 amino acids. Trimming shortened V by 1 base and J by 3 bases, and 19 bases separated the two germline ends. CDR1 SGHTA and CDR2 FQGNSA come from the germline V gene. The assay was immunoSEQ multiplex PCR, and TCRdb's table has in-frame clones only and misses some. Of roughly 70,000 clones in the sample, about four fifths were seen once. General observations from the study: The authors did not determine the antigen specificity of the expanded peripheral T cells.

The timepoints at which blood was sampled were baseline, cycle 4 day 1, and cycle 7 day 1. Regarding this clone: Its antigen is still unknown.

The chain uses TRBV7-2 and TRBJ1-3; D is ambiguous. Material: CD4+ or CD8+ T cells sorted from blood, obtained in a trial of the OX40 agonist ivuxolimab. The clonotype comes from an adult with an advanced solid tumor such as melanoma, head and neck, liver or kidney cancer. CDR3 nucleotide sequence: TGTGCCAGCAGCTTAGTCCGGAATGAGGGAAGAGTTGGAAACACCATATATTTT. Translation: CASSLVRNEGRVGNTIYF.